The next 9 T cell receptor beta chains were all read from a single sample in a study of cytomegalovirus exposure and HLA in healthy donors. Generated by immunoSEQ multiplex PCR, the TCRdb table keeps only in-frame clones and is missing some. The table records about 160,000 clones, about nine tenths of them present only once. Sequenced material: PBMCs. These receptors were taken from a woman between 18 and 30 years old in good health and CMV-seropositive.

This chain uses TRBV28 with TRBJ2-1, with 8 bases lining up with TRBD2. The CDR3 runs to 12 residues. J was trimmed by 12 bases and V by 1 base; bases with no gene match: 2. Germline CDR1 MDHEN, CDR2 SYDVKM. The CDR3 nucleotides are TGTGCCAGCAGTTTATCCCGGGGGGGGCAGTTCTTC. Translation gives CASSLSRGGQFF.

The J gene is TRBJ1-5, the V gene TRBV6-1, with D perhaps TRBD1 (5 bases). The germline gives CDR1 MNHNS, CDR2 SASEGT. The CDR3 covers 16 residues. The V and J ends lost 2 bases and 4 bases respectively, with 15 bases between them. CDR3 coding DNA: TGTGCCAGCAGTGAATTTCTAGGGACTGTAAATCAGCCCCAGCATTTT. Its translation is CASSEFLGTVNQPQHF.

This clone was seen a single time. The V and J genes are TRBV9 and TRBJ2-7; TRBD2 is a possible D gene (5 bases). The CDR3 spans 20 residues. Trimming pared 0 bases from V and 1 base from J, leaving 26 bases between. Germline CDR1 SGDLS, CDR2 YYNGEE. CDR3 residues: CASSVGIVAPGVRRSYEQYF. As DNA, the CDR3 is TGTGCCAGCAGCGTAGGAATTGTGGCACCCGGGGTTCGGAGGTCCTACGAGCAGTACTTC.

The chain joins TRBV7-9 to TRBJ2-7; TRBD2 agrees at 7 bases. V shed 7 bases, J shed 4 bases, and the junction held 10 bases outside the gene matches. This CDR3 spans 14 amino acids. Germline values: CDR1 SEHNR, CDR2 FQNEAQ (reference sequence). The CDR3 DNA follows: TGTGCCAGCAACCCCGGGGGGTCAAGGTACGAGCAGTACTTC. It translates to CASNPGGSRYEQYF. The variable domain in full, completed from reference TRBV7-9 and TRBJ2-7, reads DTGVSQNPRHKITKRGQNVTFRCDPISEHNRLYWYRQTLGQGPEFLTYFQNEAQLEKSRLLSDRFSAERPKGSFSTLEIQRTEQGDSAMYLCASNPGGSRYEQYFGPGTRLTVT.

This chain uses TRBV10-3 with TRBJ2-7, with 11 bases fitting TRBD2. CDR3 length equals 16 residues. The germline V gene has CDR1 ENHRY and CDR2 SYGVKD. Trimming took 2 bases from V and 0 from J; bases not matched to a gene: 3. The CDR3 spells CAISEGTSGASYEQYF. The CDR3 DNA reads as TGTGCCATCAGTGAGGGGACTAGCGGTGCCTCCTACGAGCAGTACTTC.

This chain connects TRBV28 to TRBJ2-3; 13 nucleotides agree with TRBD2. CDR1 is MDHEN and CDR2 is SYDVKM in the germline V gene. Trimming took 5 bases from V and 6 from J; bases not matched to a gene: 8. This CDR3 is 16 amino acids long. The DNA of the CDR3 is TGTGCCAGCAGTCCACCGGGACTAGCGGGGATGGATACGCAGTATTTT. It encodes CASSPPGLAGMDTQYF.

The chain combines TRBV7-3 with TRBJ2-7; 9 nucleotides agree with TRBD2. This CDR3 has 13 amino acids. Trimming removed 5 bases from V and 6 bases from J; junction bases left unmatched: 5. Looked up from germline, CDR1 is SGHTA and CDR2 is FQGTGA. This CDR3 reads CASSTGLATEQYF. For the CDR3, the DNA is TGTGCCAGCAGCACCGGACTAGCGACCGAGCAGTACTTC.

This clone was seen only a few times. The chain carries TRBV2 and TRBJ1-5, with D possibly being TRBD1 (5 bases). Per germline, CDR1 SNHLY and CDR2 FYNNEI. This CDR3 region has 14 residues. V lost 3 bases to trimming and J lost 4 bases, with 10 bases between them. CDR3 amino acids: CASSDQGPNQPQHF. The DNA for the CDR3 is TGTGCCAGCAGTGATCAGGGCCCAAATCAGCCCCAGCATTTT.

The CDR3 nucleotides are TGCGCCAGCAGCCAAGAAAGCCAGGGCTACTACGAGCAGTACTTC. It codes for CASSQESQGYYEQYF. The chain uses TRBV4-3 and TRBJ2-7; possible D gene TRBD1, 5 bases. CDR3 length equals 15 residues. The V gene's germline CDR1 is LGHNA and CDR2 YSLEER. V was clipped by 0 bases and J by 3 bases, with 12 bases between them.